This T cell receptor beta chain was sequenced in a study of T-cell memory formation after mild COVID-19 (dated by TCRdb to the early 2020s). Regarding the research as a whole: TCR sequence clusters from the two donors were largely donor specific. Two young, previously healthy adult volunteers, one female and one male, were included in the cohort. T-cell clones expanding and contracting after mild COVID-19 in two donors were tracked by longitudinal TCRalpha and TCRbeta repertoire sequencing.

Ficoll-Paque density gradient centrifugation was the method used to isolate PBMCs. The listed sequencing device is Illumina NovaSeq 6000. Using 5'RACE with constant-segment primers, TCRalpha and TCRbeta cDNA libraries were constructed, with sample barcodes and unique molecular identifiers added in the process. Trizol reagent was used to extract RNA from every sample. Amplification of the libraries took two PCR steps, and the second step added a second sample barcode plus Illumina TruSeq adapters. Sequencing of the libraries was done on an Illumina NovaSeq, producing 2 x 150 bp paired-end reads. In the authors' own workflow: Reads were demultiplexed and collapsed into UMI-guided consensus sequences with migec v1.2.7. With mixcr v2.1.11, UMI consensuses were aligned to TRA and TRB V and J templates and assembled into clonotypes. A clonotype was counted as expanded or contracted only if both edgeR and NoisET called the change significant, with noise models trained on biological replicates. For edgeR calls, the thresholds were a false discovery rate-adjusted p below 0.01 and a log2 fold-change of 1. As an exploratory analysis of dynamics, max-normalized trajectories of the 1000 most abundant clonotypes were examined with PCA combined with hierarchical clustering. Each responding clone was given a CD4 or CD8 phenotype based on the CD4+ and CD8+ repertoires, which had been sequenced separately. TCRdb ran its own pipeline on the public reads, namely fastp trimming at Q25 and MiXCR clone calling, and kept in-frame beta chains. Each CDR3 protein appears once, grouped with its most common genes and DNA. TCRdb's processing, not the authors' own work, is the source of the V and J calls. Recorded for this sample are about 38,000 distinct CDR3 sequences; roughly an eighth of them occurred a single time. Approximately 28% of the sample lies in the top ten.

CDR1 and CDR2 are drawn from the germline V gene: ENHRY, SYGVKD. The CDR3 contains 13 residues, cysteine and phenylalanine counted. The CDR3 DNA has 39 bases and is translated from base 1. The trim is 8 bases for V and 7 bases for J, with a gap of 15 bases between the germline ends. Study-level results and caveats: The study covered only a couple of mild cases, and larger cohorts including severe cases with pre-infection samples were considered necessary. SARS-CoV-2 specificity was not confirmed for the second-wave clones peaking on day 37. Some responding clones were detected in pre-infection memory, which suggested that pre-existing cross-reactive memory T cells had joined the SARS-CoV-2 response. Contracting CD4+ clones were found mainly in CM and EM memory subsets, while CD8+ clones were enriched in EMRA. From day 15 to 85, contracting clones showed balanced CD4/CD8 phenotypes, whereas a second wave of clones that expanded from day 15 to 37 leaned towards CD4+.

This clonotype was seen repeatedly, ten times or more. Its cognate antigen has yet to be identified. Within one base of it there is no much larger clone, and no base qualities were kept. The sequenced sample consisted of PBMCs or a T cell subset sorted from them (not recorded which). In this chain, TRBV10-3 is recombined with TRBJ2-1; TRBD2 is possibly the D segment (7 matching bases). The receptor comes from a man in his late teens or twenties who had mild COVID-19 (a few samples of this study predate the infection). The sample titles of this study are shuffled in the database, so cell type and time point are left out; the donor was told from shared clones. The CDR3 protein is CAIREGGENEQFF. The bases read TGTGCCATCCGAGAGGGGGGGGAGAATGAGCAGTTCTTC.